This record concerns one T cell receptor beta chain sequence. Its antigen is unidentified. The sample originates from a study of radiation and T cells in renal cell carcinoma. Study-wide points: In blood, top tumor clones expanded by 2 weeks, shrinking by 4.

The CDR3 totals 14 residues. Deletions cut 0 bases from V and 2 bases from J, with 7 bases between. CDR1 SGHTA and CDR2 FQGNSA come from the germline V gene. Sample time point: baseline pretreatment blood. Treatment given: 15 Gy SBRT to primary tumor, nephrectomy 4 weeks later. Only in-frame clones appear in the TCRdb table, and some are missing; sequencing was by immunoSEQ multiplex PCR. The table has 40,000 to 60,000 clones, approximately 80% seen once; the top ten hold under 35%. V is TRBV7-2 and J is TRBJ1-2; D not certain. This receptor was taken from a woman in her sixties or seventies with renal cell carcinoma. This material consisted of blood, taken from a patient whose treatment included radiotherapy and nephrectomy. The CDR3 loop is CASSLARNNYGYTF. CDR3 nucleotides: TGTGCCAGCAGCTTAGCCAGAAACAACTATGGCTACACCTTC.